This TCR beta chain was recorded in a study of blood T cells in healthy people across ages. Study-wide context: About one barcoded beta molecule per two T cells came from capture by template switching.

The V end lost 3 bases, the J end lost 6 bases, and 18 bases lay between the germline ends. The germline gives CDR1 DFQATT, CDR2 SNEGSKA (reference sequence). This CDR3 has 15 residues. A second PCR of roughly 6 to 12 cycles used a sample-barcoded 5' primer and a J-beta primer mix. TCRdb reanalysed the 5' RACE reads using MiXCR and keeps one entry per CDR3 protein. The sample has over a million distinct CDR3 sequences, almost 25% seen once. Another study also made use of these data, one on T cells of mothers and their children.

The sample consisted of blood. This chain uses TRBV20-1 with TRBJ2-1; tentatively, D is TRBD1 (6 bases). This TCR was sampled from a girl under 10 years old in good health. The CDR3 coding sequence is TGCAGTGCTAGGTCCGGGACATCCCCCTCCAATGAGCAGTTCTTC. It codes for CSARSGTSPSNEQFF.